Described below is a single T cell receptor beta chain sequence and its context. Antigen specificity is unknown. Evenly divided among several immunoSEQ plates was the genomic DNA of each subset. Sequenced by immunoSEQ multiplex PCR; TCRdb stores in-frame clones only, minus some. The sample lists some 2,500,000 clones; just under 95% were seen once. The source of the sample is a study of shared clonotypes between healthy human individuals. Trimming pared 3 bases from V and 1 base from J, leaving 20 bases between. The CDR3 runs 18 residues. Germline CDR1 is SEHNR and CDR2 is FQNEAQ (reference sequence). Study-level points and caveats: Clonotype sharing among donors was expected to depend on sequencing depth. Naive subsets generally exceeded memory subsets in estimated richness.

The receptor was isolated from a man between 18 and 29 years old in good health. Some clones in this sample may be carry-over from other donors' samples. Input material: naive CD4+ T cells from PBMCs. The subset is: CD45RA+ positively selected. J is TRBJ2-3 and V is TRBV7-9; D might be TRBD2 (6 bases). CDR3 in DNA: TGTGCCAGCAGCTTTGGCAGGGTGGGGGGACCCTGCACAGATACGCAGTATTTT. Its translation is CASSFGRVGGPCTDTQYF.